One and the same sample provided the 19 T cell receptor beta chains below, sequenced in a study of T cell repertoires in cytomegalovirus infection. These receptors are not linked to any known antigen. From the reads, TCRdb called clonotypes with MiXCR, one entry per CDR3 protein. The repertoire holds about 140,000 distinct CDR3 sequences, with approximately 30% as singletons. The source material was CD8+ T cells from cultured PBMCs, sampled from culture after CMV antigen stimulation. Receptors were obtained from a human donor in good health (CMV status not recorded). Some clones in this sample may be carry-over from other donors' samples.

CDR3 bases: TGTGCCAGCAGCTCCCCGTCTAGCGGGGGGTTTACCGGGGAGCTGTTTTTT. Amino acids: CASSSPSSGGFTGELFF. The genes are TRBV7-9 and TRBJ2-2; the match to TRBD2 covers 11 bases. Germline lookup yields CDR1 SEHNR and CDR2 FQNEAQ (reference sequence). The CDR3 runs to 17 residues. J gave up 5 bases and V 4 bases, and 9 bases lay outside the gene matches.

The chain employs TRBV7-8 and TRBJ1-3; D is possibly TRBD1 (6 bases). The CDR3 runs 15 residues. Germline loops: CDR1 SGHVS, CDR2 FQNEAQ. Between the trimmed V and J ends, which lost 3 bases and 3 bases, there was a span of 12 bases. The CDR3 DNA follows: TGTGCCAGCAGCTTCGGAGTAGGGGGTGGAAACACCATATATTTT. Encoded protein: CASSFGVGGGNTIYF.

This clonotype was seen ten or more times. The CDR3 loop reads CASSHPGTSVPDTQYF. The CDR3 coding sequence is TGTGCCAGCAGTCACCCTGGGACTAGCGTCCCAGATACGCAGTATTTT. The gene calls are TRBV7-8 and TRBJ2-3; 10 bases fit TRBD2. Trimming removed 6 bases from V and 4 bases from J; junction bases left unmatched: 10. Germline lookup yields CDR1 SGHVS and CDR2 FQNEAQ. The CDR3 contains 16 residues.

The chain has TRBV29-1 and TRBJ2-1, with 9 bases aligning to TRBD2. CDR3 length: 12 residues. Germline V gene sequence: CDR1 SQVTM, CDR2 ANQGSEA. V was clipped by 5 bases and J by 10 bases; unmatched bases: 6. The CDR3 here is CSVTGTSFEQFF. CDR3 coding DNA: TGCAGCGTTACCGGGACTAGCTTCGAGCAGTTCTTC.

The chain couples TRBV12-3 or TRBV12-4 to TRBJ2-7; maybe TRBD2 (7 bases). Trimming took off 6 bases at V and 3 bases at J, with 18 bases between the two ends. This CDR3 region has 15 residues. In nucleotides, the CDR3 is TGTGCCAGCAGCCCTACGGGGGGCACAAACTACGAGCAGTACTTC. This sequence encodes CASSPTGGTNYEQYF.

The chain carries TRBV19 and TRBJ2-7; 7 nucleotides match TRBD2. CDR1 LNHDA and CDR2 SQIVND come from the germline V gene (reference sequence). The CDR3 contains 12 residues. V shed 6 bases and J 6 bases; nucleotides not matched to a gene: 5. CDR3 amino acids: CASRGGRGEQYF. CDR3 coding DNA: TGTGCCAGTAGAGGAGGGAGGGGCGAGCAGTACTTC.

This chain links TRBV6-8 with TRBJ2-5; D is undetermined. The CDR3 length is 15 residues. Germline values: CDR1 MNHGY, CDR2 SAAAGT. Trimming shortened V by 2 bases and J by 2 bases, and 12 bases separated the two germline ends. The CDR3 DNA sequence: TGTGCCAGCAGTTACAAAGGGTCAGTTCAAGAGACCCAGTACTTC. This translates into CASSYKGSVQETQYF.

This chain links TRBV27 with TRBJ1-6; D is unclear. This CDR3 is 14 amino acids long. The V gene lost 3 bases and the J gene lost 7 bases, with 10 bases spanning the gap. The germline gives CDR1 MNHEY, CDR2 SMNVEV (reference sequence). The CDR3: CASSFGQANSPLHF. The DNA for the CDR3 is TGTGCCAGCAGTTTCGGCCAGGCCAATTCACCCCTCCACTTT.

This clonotype was counted many times. In DNA form, the CDR3 reads TGTGCCAGCAGCCCCAGGGGGGGGGGAAACACCGGGGAGCTGTTTTTT. Translated, it gives CASSPRGGGNTGELFF. The chain carries TRBV12-3 or TRBV12-4 and TRBJ2-2; the D gene could be TRBD1 or TRBD2 (7 bases each). CDR3 length: 16 amino acids. Trimming cost V 6 bases and J 2 bases, with 16 bases left between them.

The chain combines TRBV29-1 with TRBJ2-1; 12 positions match TRBD2. Trimming at V came to 3 bases and at J to 10 bases, leaving 4 bases not matched to a gene. The CDR3 is 13 residues long. CDR1 and CDR2 from the germline V gene are SQVTM and ANQGSEA. CDR3 region: CSVDASGRGEQFF. The CDR3 DNA is TGCAGCGTTGACGCTAGCGGGAGGGGGGAGCAGTTCTTC.

The CDR3 loop is CASSQGAPTGFGNEQFF. The CDR3 DNA reads as TGCGCCAGCAGCCAAGGGGCCCCGACAGGGTTCGGCAATGAGCAGTTCTTC. The V and J genes are TRBV4-1 and TRBJ2-1; TRBD1 aligns across 7 bases. CDR3 length: 17 amino acids. Per the germline V gene, CDR1 is MGHRA and CDR2 is YSYEKL. The V segment lost 1 base and the J segment 6 bases; nucleotides outside the gene matches: 12.

Only a few counts were recorded for this clonotype. The chain links TRBV6-1 to TRBJ2-1; D not resolved. The germline V gene has CDR1 MNHNS and CDR2 SASEGT. Between the trimmed V and J ends, which lost 2 bases and 11 bases, there was a span of 7 bases. This CDR3 has 11 residues. The CDR3 protein is CASSEFGQQFF. CDR3 nucleotide sequence: TGTGCCAGCAGTGAATTTGGACAGCAGTTCTTC.

The genes are TRBV7-4 and TRBJ2-7; D possibly corresponds to TRBD1 (6 bases). CDR3 length: 12 residues. Trimming removed 5 bases from V and 5 bases from J, with 10 bases in between. The germline CDR1 and CDR2 sequences are SGHVT and SQSDAQ. The CDR3 coding sequence is TGTGCCAGCAGCACACAGGGACACGAGCAGTACTTC. Translation gives CASSTQGHEQYF.

This clonotype has only a few counts. J is TRBJ2-1 and V is TRBV11-2, with 14 positions matching TRBD2. CDR3 length: 17 residues. Per germline, CDR1 SGHAT and CDR2 FQNNGV. The V and J ends lost 1 base and 8 bases, in that order; junction bases with no gene match: 7. DNA of the CDR3: TGTGCCAGCAGCTTAGGGGGACTAGCGGGGGTTCGATATGAGCAGTTCTTC. Its translation: CASSLGGLAGVRYEQFF.

This clonotype was observed a handful of times. The rearrangement joins TRBV19 to TRBJ1-1; D is possibly TRBD1 (6 bases). The CDR3 length is 14 residues. CDR1 is LNHDA, CDR2 SQIVND, per germline (reference sequence). Between the trimmed V and J ends, which lost 6 bases and 1 base, there was a span of 12 bases. CDR3 sequence reads: CASRAGERNTEAFF. In DNA form, the CDR3 reads TGTGCCAGTAGGGCAGGGGAGAGGAACACTGAAGCTTTCTTT.

This clonotype came up once. The chain carries TRBV9 and TRBJ2-3; D unresolved. Germline V gives CDR1 SGDLS, CDR2 YYNGEE. CDR3 size: 17 residues. The V and J ends lost 0 bases and 0 bases respectively, with 14 bases between them. The CDR3 coding sequence is TGTGCCAGCAGCGTAGAACCCTCCCCATACAGCACAGATACGCAGTATTTT. Amino acid sequence: CASSVEPSPYSTDTQYF. Combining the CDR3 with reference TRBV9 and TRBJ2-3 gives the whole variable domain DSGVTQTPKHLITATGQRVTLRCSPRSGDLSVYWYQQSLDQGLQFLIQYYNGEERAKGNILERFSAQQFPDLHSELNLSSLELGDSALYFCASSVEPSPYSTDTQYFGPGTRLTVL.

This clonotype occurred once. This rearrangement joins TRBV11-3 to TRBJ1-6, with no clear D. Between the trimmed V and J ends, which lost 5 bases and 9 bases, there was a span of 11 bases. Per the germline V gene, CDR1 is SGHNT and CDR2 is YENEEA. The length of the CDR3 is 13 residues. CDR3 residues: CASSPGRGSPLHF. CDR3 nucleotides: TGTGCCAGCAGCCCCGGACGTGGTTCACCCCTCCACTTT. Looking up the rest from reference TRBV11-3 and TRBJ1-6 gives the full variable domain: EAGVVQSPRYKIIEKKQPVAFWCNPISGHNTLYWYLQNLGQGPELLIRYENEEAVDDSQLPKDRFSAERLKGVDSTLKIQPAELGDSAVYLCASSPGRGSPLHFGNGTRLTVT.

This clonotype showed up many times. The chain couples TRBV7-8 to TRBJ2-2; D not resolved. From germline, CDR1 is SGHVS and CDR2 FQNEAQ. This CDR3 has 14 amino acids. Trimming took 1 base from V and 1 from J, leaving 4 bases between them. The CDR3 sequence is CASSLGENTGELFF. In DNA form, the CDR3 reads TGTGCCAGCAGCTTAGGGGAGAACACCGGGGAGCTGTTTTTT.

The rearrangement links TRBV5-5 to TRBJ2-3; TRBD2 aligns across 10 bases. The V gene end was trimmed by 0 bases and the J gene end by 5 bases; junction bases not matched to a gene: 6. The CDR3 extends over 16 amino acids. Looked up from germline, CDR1 is SGHKS and CDR2 is YYEKEE (reference sequence). The CDR3 DNA is TGTGCCAGCAGCTTGGTAGCGGGGGGCGTGGGAGATACGCAGTATTTT. Protein product: CASSLVAGGVGDTQYF.